This T cell receptor beta chain originates from a study of T cell responses to AZD1222 COVID-19 vaccine. TCRdb keeps only in-frame clones here, not all; method: immunoSEQ multiplex PCR. The data contain some 200,000 clones, roughly 92% of them seen just once; the ten biggest clones take up over 9.5%. This clone was observed once. This receptor was obtained from an adult in good health. The starting material was peripheral blood, obtained on day 0 of AZD1222 vaccination.

CDR3 amino acids: CASSADSYTGELFF. CDR3 coding DNA: TGTGCCAGCTCAGCCGACAGCTACACCGGGGAGCTGTTTTTT. V usage is TRBV18 and J usage is TRBJ2-2, with D perhaps matching TRBD1 (5 bases). This CDR3 spans 14 amino acids. Deletions cut 5 bases from V and 3 bases from J, with 10 bases between. CDR1 and CDR2 (germline): KGHSH, LQKENI.